These 27 T cell receptor beta chains were sequenced from one sample in a study of T cell changes during pregnancy in multiple sclerosis. TCRdb's table, derived via immunoSEQ multiplex PCR, lists solely in-frame clones and lacks some. The data contain 45,000 to 55,000 clones, about 91% of them singletons. The sequencing used peripheral blood, collected in the third trimester of pregnancy. The receptors here all came from a female donor with multiple sclerosis, enrolled in a pregnancy study.

V gene TRBV2 combines with J gene TRBJ2-5; D call uncertain. The CDR3 consists of 15 residues. The germline V and J ends were trimmed by 6 bases and 0 bases, with 14 bases remaining between them. Germline V gene sequence: CDR1 SNHLY, CDR2 FYNNEI. In DNA form, the CDR3 reads TGTGCCAGCAGGCCGAACACGATTAACCAAGAGACCCAGTACTTC. Translated, it gives CASRPNTINQETQYF.

This chain connects TRBV18 to TRBJ2-2, with D unclear. CDR3 length: 16 amino acids. V was trimmed by 6 bases and J by 7 bases, leaving 21 bases between them. The V gene's germline CDR1 is KGHSH and CDR2 LQKENI. The CDR3 nucleotides read TGTGCCAGCTCCCCCTTAATAGGAGACCACATCGGGGAGCTGTTTTTT. As protein: CASSPLIGDHIGELFF.

The chain combines TRBV19 with TRBJ2-1; D is possibly TRBD1 (5 bases). Trimming left V 3 bases short and J 15 bases short, with 12 bases between. The germline CDR1 and CDR2 sequences are LNHDA and SQIVND (reference sequence). The CDR3 has 11 amino acids. The CDR3 DNA reads TGTGCCAGTAGTATCGGTCAGGGAAGGTTCTTC. Encoded protein: CASSIGQGRFF.

This clone was observed a few times. The rearrangement joins TRBV5-4 to TRBJ2-3; no firm D call. V gave up 0 bases and J gave up 0 bases, with 5 bases separating them. Germline V CDR1 and CDR2: SGHNT, YYREEE (reference sequence). CDR3 length: 14 residues. The CDR3 DNA follows: TGTGCCAGCAGCTTGGCGCAGAGCACAGATACGCAGTATTTT. It encodes CASSLAQSTDTQYF.

The chain is built from TRBV29-1 and TRBJ2-7; D might be TRBD1 (6 bases). V shed 3 bases and J shed 0 bases, with 21 bases lying between them. In germline, CDR1 is SQVTM, CDR2 ANQGSEA. The CDR3 runs to 17 residues. CDR3: CSVELGQDPHGSYEQYF. DNA of the CDR3: TGCAGCGTTGAGCTGGGACAAGATCCGCATGGCTCCTACGAGCAGTACTTC.

This chain uses TRBV7-9 with TRBJ2-2; perhaps TRBD2 as D (6 bases). CDR3 length: 15 amino acids. Germline CDR1 reads SEHNR; CDR2 reads FQNEAQ (reference sequence). V was shortened by 5 bases and J by 1 base, with 11 bases between the two germline ends. CDR3 DNA sequence: TGTGCCAGCAGCCCCAGTAGCGGGAACACCGGGGAGCTGTTTTTT. Translation: CASSPSSGNTGELFF. The variable domain in full, with the rest retrieved from reference TRBV7-9 and TRBJ2-2, is DTGVSQNPRHKITKRGQNVTFRCDPISEHNRLYWYRQTLGQGPEFLTYFQNEAQLEKSRLLSDRFSAERPKGSFSTLEIQRTEQGDSAMYLCASSPSSGNTGELFFGEGSRLTVL.

As DNA, the CDR3 is TGTGCCAGCAGCTCCTCGACAGGGGTAGCCAAAAACATTCAGTACTTC. Translation: CASSSSTGVAKNIQYF. The V call is TRBV13, the J call TRBJ2-4, with 8 bases that match TRBD1. The V and J ends lost 4 bases and 0 bases, in that order; junction bases with no gene match: 5. Germline CDR1 PRHDT, CDR2 FYEKMQ (reference sequence). The CDR3 length is 16 residues.

V is TRBV7-9 and J is TRBJ1-4; D is perhaps TRBD1 (5 bases). The CDR3 is made up of 16 amino acids. Germline-derived CDR1 and CDR2 are SEHNR and FQNEAQ (reference sequence). The V end lost 6 bases, the J end lost 1 base, and 15 bases lay between the germline ends. CDR3 in DNA: TGTGCCAGCAGACCCACGGGGGGGGTAACTAATGAAAAACTGTTTTTT. As protein: CASRPTGGVTNEKLFF.

The genes are TRBV4-3 and TRBJ2-7; tentative D call: TRBD1 (6 bases). V lost 0 bases, J lost 1 base, and 13 bases lay in between. The CDR3 covers 16 residues. Germline V CDR1 and CDR2: LGHNA, YSLEER. CDR3 in DNA: TGCGCCAGCAGCCAAGATAAGTGGCAGGGGTCCTACGAGCAGTACTTC. Translating it yields CASSQDKWQGSYEQYF.

The genes are TRBV11-2 and TRBJ1-5, with D tentatively TRBD1 (5 bases). CDR1 and CDR2 (germline): SGHAT, FQNNGV. The germline V and J ends were trimmed by 3 bases and 2 bases, with 5 bases remaining between them. The CDR3 extends over 13 amino acids. CDR3 coding DNA: TGTGCCAGCAGCTTCAGGGGCAATCAGCCCCAGCATTTT. This sequence encodes CASSFRGNQPQHF.

This clone is a singleton in its sample. CDR3 amino acids: CASSGDPRGYQETQYF. The CDR3 nucleotides read TGCGCCAGCAGCGGGGACCCCAGGGGTTACCAAGAGACCCAGTACTTC. The chain employs TRBV5-1 and TRBJ2-5, with D possibly TRBD1 on 6 matching bases. Trimming left V 4 bases short and J 0 bases short, with 16 bases between. CDR1 is SGHRS and CDR2 is YFSETQ in the germline V gene. This CDR3 is 16 amino acids long.

This chain connects TRBV5-5 to TRBJ2-1, with TRBD1 matching 8 bases. J gave up 9 bases and V 3 bases, and 11 bases lay outside the gene matches. This CDR3 has 15 residues. Looked up from germline, CDR1 is SGHKS and CDR2 is YYEKEE (reference sequence). This CDR3 reads CASSSTGTGPFEQFF. The CDR3 bases are TGTGCCAGCAGCTCCACCGGGACAGGCCCCTTTGAGCAGTTCTTC.

DNA of the CDR3: TGTGCCAGCTCACCCCTCAGGGGCACCATCTCCTACGAGCAGTACTTC. It translates to CASSPLRGTISYEQYF. The chain joins TRBV18 to TRBJ2-7; D is perhaps TRBD1 (6 bases). The CDR3 has 16 amino acids. Germline CDR1 KGHSH, CDR2 LQKENI. The V end was cut by 3 bases, the J end by 0 bases, with 15 bases between. The full variable domain, with the rest looked up from reference TRBV18 and TRBJ2-7, is NAGVMQNPRHLVRRRGQEARLRCSPMKGHSHVYWYRQLPEEGLKFMVYLQKENIIDESGMPKERFSAEFPKEGPSILRIQQVVRGDSAAYFCASSPLRGTISYEQYFGPGTRLTVT.

V gene TRBV7-8 combines with J gene TRBJ2-1; tentatively, D is TRBD2 (6 bases). The V end lost 5 bases, the J end lost 0 bases, and 14 bases lay between the germline ends. The CDR3 covers 16 residues. Germline lookup yields CDR1 SGHVS and CDR2 FQNEAQ. CDR3: CASSARERVSYNEQFF. CDR3 nucleotide sequence: TGTGCCAGCAGCGCCCGCGAGCGGGTCTCCTACAATGAGCAGTTCTTC.

The gene calls are TRBV11-2 and TRBJ1-1; D perhaps matches TRBD1 (6 bases). This CDR3 comprises 14 residues. The germline gives CDR1 SGHAT, CDR2 FQNNGV. Trimming removed 4 bases at V and 1 base at J, with 10 bases between. In DNA form, the CDR3 reads TGTGCCAGCAGCTCACAGGGAGCGAACACTGAAGCTTTCTTT. Protein product: CASSSQGANTEAFF.

J is TRBJ2-7 and V is TRBV28, with 7 nucleotides matching TRBD1. J was trimmed by 6 bases and V by 5 bases; bases with no gene match: 4. There are 12 residues in the CDR3. Germline-derived CDR1 and CDR2 are MDHEN and SYDVKM. CDR3 nucleotide sequence: TGTGCCAGCAGTACAGGGGTCGGCGAGCAGTACTTC. Translated, it gives CASSTGVGEQYF.

The chain combines TRBV5-1 with TRBJ2-1, with D possibly being TRBD2 (5 bases). The CDR3 covers 15 residues. The V end lost 0 bases, the J end lost 3 bases, and 10 bases lay between the germline ends. From germline, CDR1 is SGHRS and CDR2 YFSETQ. CDR3 protein: CASSLVSGVYNEQFF. CDR3 coding DNA: TGCGCCAGCAGCTTGGTTTCCGGGGTCTACAATGAGCAGTTCTTC.

This clone has just one count. Other nucleotide sequences from this sample produce the same CDR3. The chain has TRBV25-1 and TRBJ2-7, with 12 positions matching TRBD2. There are 15 residues in the CDR3. From germline, CDR1 is MGHDK and CDR2 SYGVNS. J lost 5 bases, V lost 4 bases, and 6 bases had no gene match. CDR3 nucleotides: TGTGCCAGCAGTGGTTCTAGCGGGAGGGCCGACGAGCAGTACTTC. Translating it yields CASSGSSGRADEQYF.

V and J are TRBV18 and TRBJ2-1; 8 nucleotides align to TRBD1. V lost 3 bases to trimming and J lost 6 bases; unmatched junction nucleotides: 1. The CDR3 is made up of 13 amino acids. Germline assignment: CDR1 KGHSH and CDR2 LQKENI. In DNA, the CDR3 is TGTGCCAGCTCACCCGACAGGGGCAATGAGCAGTTCTTC. This codes for CASSPDRGNEQFF.

V and J are TRBV19 and TRBJ1-5, with 7 positions matching TRBD1. CDR3 size: 14 residues. Trimming at V came to 9 bases and at J to 0 bases, leaving 5 bases not matched to a gene. From germline, CDR1 is LNHDA and CDR2 SQIVND (reference sequence). The CDR3 region is CASGTVYSNQPQHF. CDR3 DNA sequence: TGTGCCAGCGGGACAGTGTATAGCAATCAGCCCCAGCATTTT.

The chain is built from TRBV2 and TRBJ2-5; TRBD1 agrees at 7 bases. The CDR3 is made up of 13 amino acids. The V segment lost 6 bases and the J segment 5 bases; nucleotides outside the gene matches: 6. Germline CDR1 and CDR2: SNHLY and FYNNEI. For the CDR3, the DNA is TGTGCCAGCAGACCAAGGGGGCTGGAGACCCAGTACTTC. It is translated as CASRPRGLETQYF. Full variable domain (outside the CDR3, taken from reference TRBV2 and TRBJ2-5): EPEVTQTPSHQVTQMGQEVILRCVPISNHLYFYWYRQILGQKVEFLVSFYNNEISEKSEIFDDQFSVERPDGSNFTLKIRSTKLEDSAMYFCASRPRGLETQYFGPGTRLLVL.

This chain joins TRBV27 and TRBJ2-2; D not certain. The V end lost 2 bases, the J end lost 1 base, and 14 bases lay between the germline ends. The CDR3 has 17 residues. Per the germline V gene, CDR1 is MNHEY and CDR2 is SMNVEV (reference sequence). The CDR3 DNA follows: TGTGCCAGCAGTTTAAGAATTGGAGTCCGGAACACCGGGGAGCTGTTTTTT. The encoded protein is CASSLRIGVRNTGELFF.

The V and J genes are TRBV5-1 and TRBJ1-2; tentatively, D is TRBD1 (6 bases). Germline loops: CDR1 SGHRS, CDR2 YFSETQ. The CDR3 is 13 amino acids. V was trimmed by 2 bases and J by 6 bases, leaving 11 bases between them. Here the CDR3 DNA reads TGCGCCAGCAGCTTCGAGGGGGGGGATGGCTACACCTTC. It is translated as CASSFEGGDGYTF.

This clone was detected once. The genes are TRBV7-8 and TRBJ2-1; 8 nucleotides match TRBD2. Looked up from germline, CDR1 is SGHVS and CDR2 is FQNEAQ. CDR3 size: 16 residues. The V gene end was trimmed by 1 base and the J gene end by 1 base; junction bases not matched to a gene: 3. The CDR3 DNA reads as TGTGCCAGCAGCTTAGAGGGCGGGGGGTCCTACAATGAGCAGTTCTTC. Protein product: CASSLEGGGSYNEQFF.

This chain links TRBV20-1 with TRBJ2-2; D unresolved. From germline, CDR1 is DFQATT and CDR2 SNEGSKA (reference sequence). V was shortened by 4 bases and J by 7 bases, with 7 bases between the two germline ends. The CDR3 extends over 11 amino acids. In DNA, the CDR3 is TGCAGTGCTAACAGACACGGGGAGCTGTTTTTT. Residues: CSANRHGELFF.

The sample holds one count of this clone. The chain's CDR3 is CASSLEVGGPGTGELFF. Here the CDR3 DNA reads TGTGCCAGTAGTCTCGAAGTAGGAGGGCCCGGCACCGGGGAGCTGTTTTTT. The gene calls are TRBV19 and TRBJ2-2; weak D call: TRBD2 (6 bases). The V end lost 5 bases, the J end lost 4 bases, and 20 bases lay between the germline ends. Germline assignment: CDR1 LNHDA and CDR2 SQIVND (reference sequence). The CDR3 has 17 residues.

A single count supports this clone. The rearrangement links TRBV7-2 to TRBJ2-7, with 11 bases identical to TRBD1. The CDR3 is 16 amino acids. Germline V gives CDR1 SGHTA, CDR2 FQGNSA. V shed 1 base, J shed 3 bases, and the junction held 5 bases outside the gene matches. Here the CDR3 DNA reads TGTGCCAGCAGCTTAGGGTGGGGGACAGGGGGCTACGAGCAGTACTTC. Protein product: CASSLGWGTGGYEQYF.